The T cell receptor beta chain under discussion was sequenced for a study of T cells in Graves' hyperthyroidism and ophthalmopathy (dated by TCRdb to the late 2010s). About the full investigation: TCR V-J signatures able to tell the groups apart were searched for in a discovery cohort of 90 to 100 patients, of whom around 42 had Graves' ophthalmopathy and 55 to 60 had stable Graves' hyperthyroidism. Prospective prediction of ophthalmopathy was tested in an independent validation cohort of about 19 hyperthyroidism patients and some 17 patients who later progressed to ophthalmopathy. For training and testing, the 100 or so patients in the discovery cohort were randomly divided in a 7:3 ratio. The study also compared thyroid tissue and blood T-cell repertoires from roughly six Graves' hyperthyroidism patients. Once sampling was done, hyperthyroidism patients were given methimazole at a starting dose of 30 mg daily, whereas ophthalmopathy patients were given high-dose intravenous methylprednisolone. The paper reports TCR Vbeta CDR3 sequencing of 135 peripheral blood samples: fewer than 50 ophthalmopathy, over 70 hyperthyroidism and around 17 progressor patients.

TCR beta CDR3 regions were amplified from RNA transcripts. The first round of RT-PCR for the TCR CDR3 was performed with the HTBI primer set and the Qiagen OneStep RT-PCR kit. Libraries were constructed in a second round of multiplex PCR, after which size selection and purification were carried out. The libraries were sequenced on an Illumina HiSeq2000 using paired-end 100 bp reads. Regarding the original processing steps: SOAPnuke was used to process the raw data, with reads discarded if the reads contained adapters or uncalled bases, had a mean Phred below 15, or lacked an exact constant-primer or identifier match. COPE v1.2.5 was used to merge high-quality paired reads, and clonotypes were defined as unique nucleotide sequences. MiTCR v1.1 was used to align clonotypes to the IMGT TRBV, TRBD and TRBJ reference segments. Only V-J combinations with frequency above 0.0001, covering about 99% of repertoires, were analysed. A TCS score was defined as the ratio between F50 (clonal expansion) and ExV (chaos), using BLOSUM62-based TCRdist between CDR3 peptides within each V-J. Welch's t-statistics and random forest reduced 514 V-J features to around 14, which were used in a naive Bayes classifier (R e1071). The Morisita-Horn index was used to measure how similar the thyroid and blood repertoires were. TCRdb applied fastp at Q25 and MiXCR to the public reads, then kept only in-frame beta chains. Every CDR3 protein is listed once, alongside the most common genes and DNA of its rows. V and J calls and clone size were set by TCRdb, not the authors. The sample contains roughly 510,000 distinct CDR3 sequences, 46% of them found a single time. The ten top clones hold approximately 44% of the sample.

Overall study results and their limits: Most expanded thyroid clonotypes (frequency above 0.001) were also found in blood, which suggests that blood repertoires may mirror thyroid immune responses. Sample size was not statistically predetermined, and investigators were not blinded to group allocation. A model built on a 13 V-J signature distinguished ophthalmopathy from stable hyperthyroidism, reaching 85% to 90% sensitivity and under 84% specificity in cross-validation and 80%/75% in testing. In validation, the model predicted progression to ophthalmopathy a median of approximately 6.6 months before onset, with about 64% sensitivity and roughly 72% specificity.

As to this clonotype: What antigen it recognizes has not been identified. Base quality data are lacking; no much larger clone is found one base away.

V ends up 4 bases short and J 3 bases short, with an unmatched junction base count of 5. As encoded in the germline V gene, CDR1 is MNHNS while CDR2 is SASEGT. The CDR3, cysteine through phenylalanine, is 15 amino acids long. The read is trimmed to its CDR3 DNA, 45 bases read in frame from base 1. Any patient with an uncontrolled infection, another autoimmune disease, pregnancy or lactation was excluded. Diagnoses relied on clinical symptoms, serum thyroxine and TRAb, thyroid ultrasound and orbital computed tomography. Total RNA was extracted using Trizol reagent, and RNA quality was assessed on an Agilent 2100 Bioanalyzer.

The sequenced sample was peripheral blood or thyroid tissue (not recorded which). Rearrangement joined TRBV6-1 to TRBJ2-5; 10 middle bases align to TRBD1. The clonotype comes from an adult woman with Graves' disease, either hyperthyroidism or ophthalmopathy (not recorded which). The bases are TGTGCCAGCAGTGGGGCCGGGACAGGGGAAGAGACCCAGTACTTC. This translates into CASSGAGTGEETQYF.